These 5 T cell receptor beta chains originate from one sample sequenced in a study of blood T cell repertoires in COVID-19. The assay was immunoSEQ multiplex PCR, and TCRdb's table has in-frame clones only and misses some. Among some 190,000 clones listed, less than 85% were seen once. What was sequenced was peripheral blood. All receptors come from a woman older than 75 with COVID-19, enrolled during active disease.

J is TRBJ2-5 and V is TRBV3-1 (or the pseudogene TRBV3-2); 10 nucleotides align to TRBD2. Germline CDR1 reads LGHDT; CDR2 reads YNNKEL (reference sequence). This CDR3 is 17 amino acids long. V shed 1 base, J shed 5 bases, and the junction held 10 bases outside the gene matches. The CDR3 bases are TGTGCCAGCAGCCAAGCTGGAAAGCGGGGGGGCCGGGAGACCCAGTACTTC. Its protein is CASSQAGKRGGRETQYF.

The CDR3 DNA reads TGCAGCGTTGAAGATATGAACAGCTACACCTTC. This translates into CSVEDMNSYTF. The chain joins TRBV29-1 to TRBJ1-2; D remains ambiguous. Germline assignment: CDR1 SQVTM and CDR2 ANQGSEA. This CDR3 contains 11 residues. Between the trimmed V and J ends, which lost 0 bases and 9 bases, there was a span of 8 bases. Full variable domain (outside the CDR3, taken from reference TRBV29-1 and TRBJ1-2): SAVISQKPSRDICQRGTSLTIQCQVDSQVTMMFWYRQQPGQSLTLIATANQGSEATYESGFVIDKFPISRPNLTFSTLTVSNMSPEDSSIYLCSVEDMNSYTFGSGTRLTVV.

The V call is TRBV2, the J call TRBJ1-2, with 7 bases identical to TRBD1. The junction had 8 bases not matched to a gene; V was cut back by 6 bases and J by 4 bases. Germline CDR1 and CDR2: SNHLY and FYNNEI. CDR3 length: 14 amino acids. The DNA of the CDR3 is TGTGCCAGCAGCCAGGGACAGTTTGTCTATGGCTACACCTTC. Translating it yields CASSQGQFVYGYTF.

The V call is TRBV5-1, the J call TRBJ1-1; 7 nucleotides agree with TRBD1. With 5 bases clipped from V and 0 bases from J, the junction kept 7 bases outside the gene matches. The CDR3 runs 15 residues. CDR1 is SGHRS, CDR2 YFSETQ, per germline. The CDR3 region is CASRRGQAMNTEAFF. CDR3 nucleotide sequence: TGCGCCAGCAGGAGGGGGCAGGCAATGAACACTGAAGCTTTCTTT.

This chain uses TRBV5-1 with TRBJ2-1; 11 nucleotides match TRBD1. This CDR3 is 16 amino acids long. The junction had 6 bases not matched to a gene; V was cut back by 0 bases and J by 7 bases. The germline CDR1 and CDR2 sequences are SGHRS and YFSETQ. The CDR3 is CASSLAGQGARNEQFF. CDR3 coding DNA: TGCGCCAGCAGCTTGGCCGGACAGGGGGCGCGGAATGAGCAGTTCTTC. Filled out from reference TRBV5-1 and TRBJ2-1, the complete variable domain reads KAGVTQTPRYLIKTRGQQVTLSCSPISGHRSVSWYQQTPGQGLQFLFEYFSETQRNKGNFPGRFSGRQFSNSRSEMNVSTLELGDSALYLCASSLAGQGARNEQFFGPGTRLTVL.